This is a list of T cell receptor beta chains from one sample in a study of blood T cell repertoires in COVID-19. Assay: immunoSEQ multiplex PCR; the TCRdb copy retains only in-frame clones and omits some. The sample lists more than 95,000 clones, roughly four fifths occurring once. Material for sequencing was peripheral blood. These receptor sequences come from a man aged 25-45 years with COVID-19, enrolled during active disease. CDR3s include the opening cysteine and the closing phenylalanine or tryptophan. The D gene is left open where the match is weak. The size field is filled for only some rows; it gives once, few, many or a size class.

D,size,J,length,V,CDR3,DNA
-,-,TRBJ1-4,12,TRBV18,CASSPDSEELFF,TGTGCCAGCTCACCAGACTCTGAGGAACTGTTTTTT
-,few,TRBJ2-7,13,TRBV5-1,CASSLSGKDKQYF,TGCGCCAGCAGCTTGTCGGGAAAAGACAAGCAGTACTTC
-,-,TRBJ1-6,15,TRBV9,CASSVVEGGNSPLHF,TGTGCCAGCAGCGTAGTGGAGGGGGGGAATTCACCCCTCCACTTT
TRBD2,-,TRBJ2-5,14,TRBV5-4,CASGSRGGMETQYF,TGTGCCAGCGGCTCCCGGGGGGGCATGGAGACCCAGTACTTC
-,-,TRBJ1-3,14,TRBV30,CATTVTFSGNTIYF,TGTGCCACGACAGTTACTTTCTCTGGAAACACCATATATTTT
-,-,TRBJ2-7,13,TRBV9,CASSSGTAYEQYF,TGTGCCAGCAGCTCCGGGACTGCCTACGAGCAGTACTTC
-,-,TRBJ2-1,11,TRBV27,CASSLGAEQFF,TGTGCCAGCAGTTTGGGAGCCGAGCAGTTCTTC
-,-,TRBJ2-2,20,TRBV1,CTSSQGHGGDNSLNTGELFF,TGCACCAGCAGCCAAGGTCATGGGGGCGATAATTCCCTTAACACCGGGGAGCTGTTTTTT
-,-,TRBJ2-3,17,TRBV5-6,CASSFLDRLRSTDTQYF,TGTGCCAGCAGCTTTTTGGACAGACTCCGTAGCACAGATACGCAGTATTTT
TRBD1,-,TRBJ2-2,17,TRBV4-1,CASSLRGQGRGAGELFF,TGCGCCAGCAGCCTACGGGGACAGGGAAGAGGGGCCGGGGAGCTGTTTTTT
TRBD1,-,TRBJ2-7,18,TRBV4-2,CASSQNRLDRVTAYEQYF,TGTGCCAGCAGCCAAAACAGATTGGACAGGGTAACCGCCTACGAGCAGTACTTC
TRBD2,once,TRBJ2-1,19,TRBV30,CAWSVQWSSREGPYNEQFF,TGTGCCTGGAGTGTTCAATGGAGTTCTCGGGAGGGCCCCTACAATGAGCAGTTCTTC
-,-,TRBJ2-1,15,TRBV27,CASSEGTAGRNEQFF,TGTGCCAGCAGTGAAGGGACCGCGGGAAGGAATGAGCAGTTCTTC
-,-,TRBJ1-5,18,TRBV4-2,CASSQVLRLTDLNQPQHF,TGTGCCAGCAGCCAAGTTCTAAGATTAACAGACCTTAATCAGCCCCAGCATTTT
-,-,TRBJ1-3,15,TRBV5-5,CASSSGQSSGNTIYF,TGTGCCAGCAGTTCCGGACAGAGCTCTGGAAACACCATATATTTT
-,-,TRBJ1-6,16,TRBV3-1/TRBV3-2,CASSQGWNRYNSPLHF,TGTGCCAGCAGCCAAGGATGGAACAGGTATAATTCACCCCTCCACTTT
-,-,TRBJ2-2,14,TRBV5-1,CASSHGRNTGELFF,TGCGCCAGCAGCCACGGGAGGAACACCGGGGAGCTGTTTTTT
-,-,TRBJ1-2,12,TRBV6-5,CASRQGDYGYTF,TGTGCCAGCAGGCAGGGCGACTATGGCTACACCTTC
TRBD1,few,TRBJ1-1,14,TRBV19,CASKQDRMNTEAFF,TGTGCCAGTAAGCAGGACAGGATGAACACTGAAGCTTTCTTT
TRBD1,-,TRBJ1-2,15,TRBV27,CASNLPRDRVYGYTF,TGTGCCAGCAACCTTCCCCGGGACAGGGTCTATGGCTACACCTTC
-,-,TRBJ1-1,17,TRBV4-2,CASSLRGQLSTRAEAFF,TGTGCCAGCAGCCTTCGGGGACAACTATCCACGAGGGCTGAAGCTTTCTTT
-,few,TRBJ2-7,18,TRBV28,CASSIPPEPGLVTYEQYF,TGTGCCAGCAGCATTCCCCCCGAGCCGGGACTCGTGACCTACGAGCAGTACTTC
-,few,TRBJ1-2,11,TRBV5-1,CASSSNYGYTF,TGCGCCAGCAGCTCGAACTATGGCTACACCTTC
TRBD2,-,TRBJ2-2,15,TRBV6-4,CASSWTSGNTGELFF,TGTGCCAGCAGTTGGACTAGCGGGAATACCGGGGAGCTGTTTTTT
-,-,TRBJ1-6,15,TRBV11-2,CASSLGRQANSPLHF,TGTGCCAGCAGCTTAGGAAGACAGGCAAATTCACCCCTCCACTTT
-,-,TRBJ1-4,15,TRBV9,CASTRGVQSGEKLFF,TGTGCCAGCACCCGAGGGGTACAGAGCGGGGAAAAACTGTTTTTT
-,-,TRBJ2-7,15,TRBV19,CASSARQYVSYEQYF,TGTGCCAGTAGCGCTCGACAGTATGTCTCCTACGAGCAGTACTTC
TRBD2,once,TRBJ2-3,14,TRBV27,CASFSGAAGDTQYF,TGTGCCAGTTTTAGCGGGGCGGCGGGAGATACGCAGTATTTT
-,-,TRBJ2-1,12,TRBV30,CAWSPEEGEQFF,TGTGCCTGGAGTCCAGAGGAAGGCGAGCAGTTCTTC
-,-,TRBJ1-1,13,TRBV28,CATVSRGNTEAFF,TGTGCCACCGTATCCAGGGGGAACACTGAAGCTTTCTTT
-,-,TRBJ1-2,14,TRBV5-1,CASSPIAGLYGYTF,TGCGCCAGCAGCCCTATAGCAGGGCTCTATGGCTACACCTTC
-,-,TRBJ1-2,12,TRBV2,CASREDVYGYTF,TGTGCCAGCAGGGAGGACGTATATGGCTACACCTTC
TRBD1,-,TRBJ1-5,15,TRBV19,CASSLWDRGVQPQHF,TGTGCCAGTAGTCTTTGGGACAGGGGGGTACAGCCCCAGCATTTT
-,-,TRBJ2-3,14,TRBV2,CASNELMFSVNQYF,TGTGCCAGTAATGAACTTATGTTCAGCGTCAACCAGTATTTT
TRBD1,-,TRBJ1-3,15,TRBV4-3,CASSPDTDRAATIYF,TGCGCCAGCAGCCCAGACACGGACAGGGCGGCCACCATATATTTT
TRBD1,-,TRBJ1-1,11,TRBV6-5,CASRRDREAFF,TGTGCCAGCAGACGGGACAGGGAAGCTTTCTTT
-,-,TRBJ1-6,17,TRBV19,CASSIGLLRETNSPLHF,TGTGCCAGTAGTATTGGTTTGTTGCGGGAGACAAATTCACCCCTCCACTTT
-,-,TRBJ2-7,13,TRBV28,CASSPPDRNEQYF,TGTGCCAGCAGTCCGCCCGACAGGAACGAGCAGTACTTC
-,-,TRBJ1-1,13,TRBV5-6,CASSLDRVPEAFF,TGTGCCAGCAGCTTGGACAGGGTCCCTGAAGCTTTCTTT
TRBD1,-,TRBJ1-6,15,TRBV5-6,CASSLGQGRDSPLHF,TGTGCCAGCAGCCTTGGACAGGGAAGGGATTCACCCCTCCACTTT
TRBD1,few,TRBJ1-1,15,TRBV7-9,CASSSQSRGWTEAFF,TGTGCCAGCAGCTCACAGAGCAGGGGGTGGACTGAAGCTTTCTTT
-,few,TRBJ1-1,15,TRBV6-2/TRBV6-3,CASSYGQSLSTEAFF,TGTGCCAGCAGTTACGGACAGAGCTTGAGTACTGAAGCTTTCTTT
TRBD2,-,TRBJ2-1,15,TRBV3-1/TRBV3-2,CASSQGTSGGPEQFF,TGTGCCAGCAGCCAAGGGACTAGCGGGGGGCCTGAGCAGTTCTTC
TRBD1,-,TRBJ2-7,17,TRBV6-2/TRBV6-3,CASSYLMGQPLSYEQYF,TGTGCCAGCAGTTACCTCATGGGACAGCCCCTCTCCTACGAGCAGTACTTC
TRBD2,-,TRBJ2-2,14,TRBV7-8,CASSPGTTTGELFF,TGTGCCAGCAGTCCCGGGACTACCACCGGGGAGCTGTTTTTT
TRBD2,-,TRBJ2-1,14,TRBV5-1,CASQTSGGGYEQFF,TGCGCCAGCCAGACTAGCGGAGGAGGTTATGAGCAGTTCTTC